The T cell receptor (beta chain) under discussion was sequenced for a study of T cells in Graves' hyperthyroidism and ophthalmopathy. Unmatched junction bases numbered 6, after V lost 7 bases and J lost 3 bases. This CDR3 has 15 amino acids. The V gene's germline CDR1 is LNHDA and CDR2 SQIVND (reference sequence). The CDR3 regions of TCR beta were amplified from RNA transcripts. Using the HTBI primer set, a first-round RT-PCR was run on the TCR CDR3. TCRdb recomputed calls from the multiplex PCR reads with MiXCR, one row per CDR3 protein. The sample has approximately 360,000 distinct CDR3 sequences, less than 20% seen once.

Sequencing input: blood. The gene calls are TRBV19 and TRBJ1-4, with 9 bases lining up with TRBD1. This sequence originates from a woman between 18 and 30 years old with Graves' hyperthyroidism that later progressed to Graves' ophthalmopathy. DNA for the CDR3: TGTGCCAGTAAGGACAGGGGAAGAGCTAATGAAAAACTGTTTTTT. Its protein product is CASKDRGRANEKLFF.